This T cell receptor beta chain was sequenced during a study of cytomegalovirus exposure and HLA in healthy donors. Assay: immunoSEQ multiplex PCR; the TCRdb copy retains only in-frame clones and omits some. The data show about 200,000 clones, about 81% seen once. The CDR3 extends over 12 amino acids. Trimming cost V 1 base and J 5 bases, with 5 bases left between them. Germline CDR1 SGHRS, CDR2 YFSETQ. The validation cohort, a group of 130 or so subjects, included the donors and was separate from the roughly 700-subject first cohort. This clonotype was sampled from a woman in her twenties or thirties in good health and CMV-seronegative. The sample taken for sequencing was PBMCs. The rearrangement uses TRBV5-1 and TRBJ2-3, with D unclear. CDR3 region: CASSLTLDTQYF. The CDR3 DNA sequence: TGCGCCAGCAGCTTGACTTTAGATACGCAGTATTTT.